This TCR beta chain derives from a study of blood T cell repertoires in COVID-19 (TCRdb year 2020). With respect to the entire study: Samples covering the acute and convalescent phases of COVID-19 were provided by collaborators in the United States, Italy and Spain. The material from the prospective study consisted of cDNA or gDNA derived from T cells, B-cell-depleted T cells, or PBMCs. Deeply sampled blood TCRbeta repertoires from subjects exposed to, actively infected with, or recovered from COVID-19 were included in the dataset. The repertoires were made available in a free public database intended to serve as a resource for research on the immune response to SARS-CoV-2. Samples were obtained from the ongoing ImmuneRACE study (first 160 participants) and from some 1,200 subjects provided by 6 global collaborators. Nearly every sample came with metadata listing a de-identified subject ID, COVID-19 status, age in years and sex. HLA class I and class II types, where available, came from metadata supplied by the sample provider rather than from assay-based typing. Here is what the overall study found, with its caveats: The amount of clinical and demographic metadata varied by source and participant and was provided uncurated.

TCRbeta CDR3 regions were amplified from genomic DNA using the immunoSEQ Assay, a bias-controlled multiplex PCR. For the original study's pipeline: Nucleated cell counts per sample were estimated from amplification of reference gene primers within the assay. Sequence reads were collapsed and filtered to measure the absolute abundance of every unique TCRbeta CDR3 rearrangement. Productive Simpson clonality was computed per sample as the square root of Simpson's diversity index over productive rearrangements. In TCRdb, the immuneACCESS table is reduced to in-frame sequences with V and J assigned. These tables do not hold every clone; where another copy was compared, an unresolved V gene accounts for under half, and the others remain unexplained. V and J calls and clone size are those listed in that table; D and trimming were worked out from the DNA. Within this sample are approximately 240,000 clones, with over 80% of them counted one time only. Jointly, the top ten make up around 2% of the sample.

Enrolling through a virtual design, the prospective study's participants ranged in age from roughly 18 to 95 years and lived across roughly 24 United States geographic areas. To assign participants to cohorts, the prospective study relied on clinical history that participants themselves reported in a screening survey and a study questionnaire. For ImmuneRACE Cohort 3, a participant was defined as recovered based on two consecutive negative NP/OP PCR tests, clearance by a healthcare professional, or resolution of symptoms. In the prospective study, whole blood, serum and a nasopharyngeal or oropharyngeal swab were collected from each participant by mobile phlebotomists. Over an approximately 2-month period, participants in the prospective study had the option of providing additional blood draws and questionnaires. Before DNA extraction, blood samples from the prospective study were shipped at room temperature or frozen.

With regard to this clone: The specificity of this receptor is unknown. One base away there is no much larger clone; base qualities are not given.

Including the terminal cysteine and phenylalanine, the CDR3 comprises 16 residues. Only the CDR3 DNA is retained, 48 bases long and in frame from the first base. Clipping removes 3 bases from V and 7 bases from J, with 12 as the unmatched junction base count. For CDR1 and CDR2, the germline V gene (reference sequence) lists SGHAT and FQDESV. The rearrangement combines TRBV11-1 with TRBJ1-2, with 9 junctional bases fitting TRBD1. The source is a woman between 18 and 29 years old who had recovered from COVID-19. Sequencing used PBMCs or T cells enriched from blood (not recorded which). The CDR3 region reads CASSFGQGRIKFGYTF. The bases are TGTGCCAGCAGCTTCGGACAGGGGAGGATTAAGTTTGGCTACACCTTC.